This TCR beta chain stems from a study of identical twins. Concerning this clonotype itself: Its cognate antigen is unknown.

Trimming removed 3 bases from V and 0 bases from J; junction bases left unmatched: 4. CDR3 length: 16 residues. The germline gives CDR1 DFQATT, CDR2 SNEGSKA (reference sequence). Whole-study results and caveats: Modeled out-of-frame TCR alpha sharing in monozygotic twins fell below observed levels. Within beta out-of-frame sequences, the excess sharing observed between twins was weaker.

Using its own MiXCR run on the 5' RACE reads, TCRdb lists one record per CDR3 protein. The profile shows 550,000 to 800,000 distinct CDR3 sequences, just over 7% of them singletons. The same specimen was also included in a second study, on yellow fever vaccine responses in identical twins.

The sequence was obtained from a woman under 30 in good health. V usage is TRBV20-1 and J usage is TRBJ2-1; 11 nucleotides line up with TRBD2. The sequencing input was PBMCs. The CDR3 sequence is CSASSSGGLSYNEQFF. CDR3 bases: TGCAGTGCTAGTTCTAGCGGGGGGCTCTCCTACAATGAGCAGTTCTTC.